A single sample is the source of the 15 T cell receptor beta chains below, sequenced in a study of cytomegalovirus exposure and HLA in healthy donors. PCR involved 60 Vbeta and 13 Jbeta primers. Here immunoSEQ multiplex PCR was the method, and the copy in TCRdb shows in-frame clones only, minus some. The table shows 150,000 or so clones, with 65% to 90% occurring only once. The source material was PBMCs. The receptor source for this set is a woman aged 18-35 years in good health and CMV-seronegative.

V gene TRBV28 combines with J gene TRBJ2-1, with 12 nucleotides matching TRBD2. The CDR3 covers 22 residues. From germline, CDR1 is MDHEN and CDR2 SYDVKM. V shed 5 bases, J shed 1 base, and the junction held 21 bases outside the gene matches. CDR3 nucleotide sequence: TGTGCCAGCAGTCACCAACCACAGGGCCCCGGGACTAGCGGGCCGTCCTACAATGAGCAGTTCTTC. It is translated as CASSHQPQGPGTSGPSYNEQFF. The full variable domain, its missing parts supplied by reference TRBV28 and TRBJ2-1, is DVKVTQSSRYLVKRTGEKVFLECVQDMDHENMFWYRQDPGLGLRLIYFSYDVKMKEKGDIPEGYSVSREKKERFSLILESASTNQTSMYLCASSHQPQGPGTSGPSYNEQFFGPGTRLTVL.

The chain uses TRBV4-1 and TRBJ2-3; 7 bases are shared with TRBD2. This CDR3 has 16 amino acids. The ends lost 1 base at V and 3 bases at J; junction bases unmatched: 7. Germline assignment: CDR1 MGHRA and CDR2 YSYEKL. The CDR3: CASSQVGGSSTDTQYF. The CDR3 coding sequence is TGCGCCAGCAGCCAAGTCGGGGGGAGTAGTACAGATACGCAGTATTTT.

In this sample, this clone turned up once. CDR3 bases: TGCGCCAGCAGCCCCCAGGGTTTGGCCATCAGCACTGAAGCTTTCTTT. Translating it yields CASSPQGLAISTEAFF. The gene calls are TRBV5-1 and TRBJ1-1, with a tentative D call TRBD1 (5 bases). V lost 4 bases, J lost 4 bases, and 20 bases lay in between. In germline, CDR1 is SGHRS, CDR2 YFSETQ. This CDR3 spans 16 amino acids.

The genes are TRBV5-1 and TRBJ1-2; D gene unclear. Germline values: CDR1 SGHRS, CDR2 YFSETQ. V was shortened by 4 bases and J by 8 bases, with 15 bases between the two germline ends. This CDR3 has 13 amino acids. CDR3 residues: CASSPPEGSGYTF. CDR3 DNA: TGCGCCAGCAGCCCCCCGGAAGGGAGCGGCTACACCTTC.

Turning to this clone: This same CDR3 is encoded by further DNA sequences in the sample. The chain employs TRBV2 and TRBJ2-1, with D perhaps TRBD2 (5 bases). The ends were cut back, 0 bases at V and 10 bases at J, with 16 bases in the middle. The CDR3 loop spans 15 amino acids. CDR1 and CDR2 (germline): SNHLY, FYNNEI. This chain's CDR3 is CASSEALGLSGEQFF. The CDR3 DNA sequence: TGTGCCAGCAGTGAAGCACTAGGACTTTCTGGGGAGCAGTTCTTC.

The chain joins TRBV7-2 to TRBJ1-1; D is possibly TRBD1 (6 bases). Germline V gives CDR1 SGHTA, CDR2 FQGNSA. V shed 5 bases and J shed 1 base, with 8 bases lying between them. The CDR3 is 13 amino acids. CDR3 DNA: TGTGCCAGCAGCCGGACAGAGAACACTGAAGCTTTCTTT. Its protein product is CASSRTENTEAFF. Full variable domain (missing parts from reference TRBV7-2 and TRBJ1-1): GAGVSQSPSNKVTEKGKDVELRCDPISGHTALYWYRQSLGQGLEFLIYFQGNSAPDKSGLPSDRFSAERTGGSVSTLTIQRTQQEDSAVYLCASSRTENTEAFFGQGTRLTVV.

The chain combines TRBV18 with TRBJ2-5; 15 bases match TRBD2. This CDR3 has 17 residues. Germline loops: CDR1 KGHSH, CDR2 LQKENI. V shed 2 bases, J shed 4 bases, and the junction held 5 bases outside the gene matches. CDR3 DNA sequence: TGTGCCAGCTCACCAGGGACTAGCGGGAGGAACGTAGAGACCCAGTACTTC. Protein product: CASSPGTSGRNVETQYF. Full variable domain (remainder filled in from reference TRBV18 and TRBJ2-5): NAGVMQNPRHLVRRRGQEARLRCSPMKGHSHVYWYRQLPEEGLKFMVYLQKENIIDESGMPKERFSAEFPKEGPSILRIQQVVRGDSAAYFCASSPGTSGRNVETQYFGPGTRLLVL.

The V and J genes are TRBV7-9 and TRBJ1-4; 8 bases match TRBD1. J gave up 8 bases and V 7 bases, and 9 bases lay outside the gene matches. Looked up from germline, CDR1 is SEHNR and CDR2 is FQNEAQ (reference sequence). The CDR3 has 14 amino acids. This chain's CDR3 is CASTVDREREKLFF. The CDR3, as DNA: TGTGCCAGCACCGTGGACAGGGAAAGGGAAAAACTGTTTTTT. Looking up the rest from reference TRBV7-9 and TRBJ1-4 gives the full variable domain: DTGVSQNPRHKITKRGQNVTFRCDPISEHNRLYWYRQTLGQGPEFLTYFQNEAQLEKSRLLSDRFSAERPKGSFSTLEIQRTEQGDSAMYLCASTVDREREKLFFGSGTQLSVL.

This sequence joins TRBV7-9 and TRBJ1-5; no firm D call. The length of the CDR3 is 13 residues. In germline, CDR1 is SEHNR, CDR2 FQNEAQ (reference sequence). Trimming stripped 5 bases from V and 2 bases from J, with 7 bases between. The CDR3 DNA is TGTGCCAGCAGCGATAGAGGCAATCAGCCCCAGCATTTT. This sequence encodes CASSDRGNQPQHF.

This clone was seen more than once but under ten times. The rearrangement joins TRBV5-8 to TRBJ1-5; D is undetermined. Germline CDR1 reads SGHTS; CDR2 reads YDEGEE. Trimming cost V 0 bases and J 2 bases, with 9 bases left between them. This CDR3 has 15 amino acids. The CDR3 region has the DNA TGTGCCAGCAGCTTGGGGTGGGGAGGCAATCAGCCCCAGCATTTT. This sequence encodes CASSLGWGGNQPQHF.

V and J are TRBV29-1 and TRBJ1-1; D is perhaps TRBD1 (5 bases). Germline V CDR1 and CDR2: SQVTM, ANQGSEA. The ends were cut back, 7 bases at V and 5 bases at J, with 17 bases in the middle. The CDR3 loop spans 13 amino acids. The CDR3 DNA follows: TGCAGCGCCTTAGGCAGGGCTTCTACTGAAGCTTTCTTT. Protein: CSALGRASTEAFF.

V gene TRBV11-1 combines with J gene TRBJ1-2; D call uncertain. Trimming stripped 5 bases from V and 9 bases from J, with 13 bases between. Germline V gene sequence: CDR1 SGHAT, CDR2 FQDESV (reference sequence). The CDR3 runs 12 residues. As DNA, the CDR3 is TGTGCCAGCAGCCATAACGGAGGTCGCTACACCTTC. Translated, it gives CASSHNGGRYTF.

The CDR3 nucleotides are TGTGCCAGTAGTATAGCGGGGATTGGGACAGGAACCTACAATGAGCAGTTCTTC. Protein product: CASSIAGIGTGTYNEQFF. The rearrangement uses TRBV19 and TRBJ2-1; 8 bases agree with TRBD1. The germline V gene has CDR1 LNHDA and CDR2 SQIVND (reference sequence). V was pared by 1 base and J by 2 bases, with 10 bases of the junction left unmatched. CDR3 length equals 18 residues. Complete variable domain (other parts from reference TRBV19 and TRBJ2-1): DGGITQSPKYLFRKEGQNVTLSCEQNLNHDAMYWYRQDPGQGLRLIYYSQIVNDFQKGDIAEGYSVSREKKESFPLTVTSAQKNPTAFYLCASSIAGIGTGTYNEQFFGPGTRLTVL.

This clone has a handful of counts. DNA for the CDR3: TGCAGCGTTGTTAACCCACTCACTGAAGCTTTCTTT. Translating gives CSVVNPLTEAFF. This rearrangement joins TRBV29-1 to TRBJ1-1, with D hard to call. Germline loops: CDR1 SQVTM, CDR2 ANQGSEA. This CDR3 is built from 12 residues. Deletions cut 4 bases from V and 4 bases from J, with 10 bases between.

V and J are TRBV10-1 and TRBJ2-2; possibly TRBD2 for D (5 bases). The germline gives CDR1 WNHNN, CDR2 SYGVQD (reference sequence). This CDR3 region has 13 residues. V shed 2 bases and J shed 5 bases, with 6 bases lying between them. CDR3 nucleotide sequence: TGCGCCAGCAGTGAGCGAGGGACCGGGGAGCTGTTTTTT. This sequence encodes CASSERGTGELFF.